This is a list of T cell receptor beta chains from one sample in a study of control samples from healthy donors and cancer patients. TCRdb keeps only in-frame clones here, not all; method: immunoSEQ multiplex PCR. The sample comprises 50,000 to 70,000 clones, about 96% of which are singletons, and around 1% rests with the top ten. Specimen: blood. These receptors came from a woman aged 18 to 35 in good health. Each CDR3 is given with its conserved first and last residue. A D gene is named only where the DNA matches it firmly. A clone size is listed for some rows: how often the clone was seen (once, few, many), or a class if it is expanded.

j_call: TRBJ1-1; d_call: -; clone_size: -; v_call: TRBV1; cdr3_nt: TGCACCAGCAGCCAAGATCGAGAGGACACTGAAGCTTTCTTT; cdr3_aa: CTSSQDREDTEAFF
j_call: TRBJ2-3; d_call: -; clone_size: -; v_call: TRBV30; cdr3_nt: TGTGCCTGGAGTGTAGGGCATGCGGGAGATACGCAGTATTTT; cdr3_aa: CAWSVGHAGDTQYF
j_call: TRBJ1-1; d_call: -; clone_size: -; v_call: TRBV30; cdr3_nt: TGTGCCTGGAGTCCACAGGGACATTGGAACACTGAAGCTTTCTTT; cdr3_aa: CAWSPQGHWNTEAFF
j_call: TRBJ2-1; d_call: TRBD2; clone_size: -; v_call: TRBV5-1; cdr3_nt: TGCGCCAGCAGCTTTAGCGGGGGGACCAATGAGCAGTTCTTC; cdr3_aa: CASSFSGGTNEQFF
j_call: TRBJ2-1; d_call: -; clone_size: -; v_call: TRBV5-4; cdr3_nt: TGTGCCAGCAGCTTGGCCCCCTCCGAAGGCGATGAGCAGTTCTTC; cdr3_aa: CASSLAPSEGDEQFF
j_call: TRBJ1-1; d_call: -; clone_size: -; v_call: TRBV7-2; cdr3_nt: TGTGCCAGCAGCTTAGGCCTCCTCATGAACACTGAAGCTTTCTTT; cdr3_aa: CASSLGLLMNTEAFF
j_call: TRBJ1-6; d_call: -; clone_size: -; v_call: TRBV6-5; cdr3_nt: TGTGCCAGCTCATTCTGGGACGGGATTGATTCACCCCTCCACTTT; cdr3_aa: CASSFWDGIDSPLHF
j_call: TRBJ1-5; d_call: TRBD1; clone_size: -; v_call: TRBV6-1; cdr3_nt: TGTGCCAGCAGTGAGCCCTGGACAGGGGCCTTCAATCAGCCCCAGCATTTT; cdr3_aa: CASSEPWTGAFNQPQHF
j_call: TRBJ1-4; d_call: -; clone_size: -; v_call: TRBV2; cdr3_nt: TGTGCCAGCGCATCTGGTGAAAAACTGTTTTTT; cdr3_aa: CASASGEKLFF
j_call: TRBJ1-2; d_call: -; clone_size: -; v_call: TRBV3-1/TRBV3-2; cdr3_nt: TGTGCCAGCAACCAAGCGGGGGGAAGTGGCTACACCTTC; cdr3_aa: CASNQAGGSGYTF
j_call: TRBJ2-1; d_call: TRBD2; clone_size: -; v_call: TRBV10-3; cdr3_nt: TGTGCCATCGGTAAACTAGCGGGGGCATTCAATGAGCAGTTCTTC; cdr3_aa: CAIGKLAGAFNEQFF
j_call: TRBJ2-3; d_call: TRBD2; clone_size: -; v_call: TRBV6-4; cdr3_nt: TGTGCCAGCAGTGACTCGAGCGGGGGGAGAGATACGCAGTATTTT; cdr3_aa: CASSDSSGGRDTQYF
j_call: TRBJ1-4; d_call: -; clone_size: -; v_call: TRBV29-1; cdr3_nt: TGCAGCGTTTACCTGAGGAGTCATGAAAAACTGTTTTTT; cdr3_aa: CSVYLRSHEKLFF
j_call: TRBJ1-1; d_call: -; clone_size: once; v_call: TRBV28; cdr3_nt: TGTGCCAGCAGTTTATTGGGGGTGGGCACTGAAGCTTTCTTT; cdr3_aa: CASSLLGVGTEAFF
j_call: TRBJ2-7; d_call: -; clone_size: -; v_call: TRBV3-1/TRBV3-2; cdr3_nt: TGTGCCAGCAGTCACAGCTCCTACGAGCAGTACTTC; cdr3_aa: CASSHSSYEQYF
j_call: TRBJ1-2; d_call: -; clone_size: -; v_call: TRBV12-1; cdr3_nt: TGTGCCAGCCCAAACGGACAGGGGCTCGCCTATGGCTACACCTTC; cdr3_aa: CASPNGQGLAYGYTF
j_call: TRBJ1-6; d_call: -; clone_size: -; v_call: TRBV19; cdr3_nt: TGTGCCAGTAGTATATCCCCCCCCGGGGATTCACCCCTCCACTTT; cdr3_aa: CASSISPPGDSPLHF
j_call: TRBJ1-3; d_call: -; clone_size: -; v_call: TRBV14; cdr3_nt: TGTGCCAGCAGCCCCGGACTGAAGTCTGGAAACACCATATATTTT; cdr3_aa: CASSPGLKSGNTIYF
j_call: TRBJ1-2; d_call: -; clone_size: -; v_call: TRBV2; cdr3_nt: TGTGCCAGCAGTGAATCCGAGGGCCCCTATGGCTACACCTTC; cdr3_aa: CASSESEGPYGYTF
j_call: TRBJ1-2; d_call: -; clone_size: -; v_call: TRBV19; cdr3_nt: TGTGCCAGTAGTATAGAAGCCAGGGTAAACTATGGCTACACCTTC; cdr3_aa: CASSIEARVNYGYTF
j_call: TRBJ2-7; d_call: TRBD2; clone_size: once; v_call: TRBV27; cdr3_nt: TGTGCCAGCAGCAGACAAGGGAGGGGAAGATACGAGCAGTACTTC; cdr3_aa: CASSRQGRGRYEQYF
j_call: TRBJ2-3; d_call: -; clone_size: once; v_call: TRBV23-1; cdr3_nt: TGCGCCAGCAGTCAACATCAAAAAGACAGTTCAGGGCTAGATACGCAGTATTTT; cdr3_aa: CASSQHQKDSSGLDTQYF
j_call: TRBJ1-2; d_call: -; clone_size: once; v_call: TRBV15; cdr3_nt: TGTGCCACCAGCAGAGACACCACTAACTATGGCTACACCTTC; cdr3_aa: CATSRDTTNYGYTF
j_call: TRBJ2-7; d_call: -; clone_size: once; v_call: TRBV5-1; cdr3_nt: TGCGCCAGCAGCTTGGGGACGGGTGGCTACGAGCAGTACTTC; cdr3_aa: CASSLGTGGYEQYF
j_call: TRBJ2-3; d_call: -; clone_size: -; v_call: TRBV2; cdr3_nt: TGTGCCAGCAGTGATGCGGGGACTAGCACAGATACGCAGTATTTT; cdr3_aa: CASSDAGTSTDTQYF
j_call: TRBJ1-5; d_call: -; clone_size: -; v_call: TRBV19; cdr3_nt: TGTGCCAGTAGTTTTGGTACAAATCAGCCCCAGCATTTT; cdr3_aa: CASSFGTNQPQHF
j_call: TRBJ1-2; d_call: -; clone_size: -; v_call: TRBV12-3/TRBV12-4; cdr3_nt: TGTGCCACCACTGCACAGTACCTCTATGGCTACACCTTC; cdr3_aa: CATTAQYLYGYTF
j_call: TRBJ1-2; d_call: -; clone_size: -; v_call: TRBV2; cdr3_nt: TGTGCCAGCGAGGTAAAGACGGGCCCTAACTATGGCTACACCTTC; cdr3_aa: CASEVKTGPNYGYTF
j_call: TRBJ2-1; d_call: TRBD2; clone_size: -; v_call: TRBV6-2/TRBV6-3; cdr3_nt: TGTGCCAGCAGTTACAAACTAGCGGGGTACAATGAGCAGTTCTTC; cdr3_aa: CASSYKLAGYNEQFF
j_call: TRBJ1-4; d_call: -; clone_size: once; v_call: TRBV10-3; cdr3_nt: TGTGCCATCCCTAGAGACAGTGCAACTAATGAAAAACTGTTTTTT; cdr3_aa: CAIPRDSATNEKLFF
j_call: TRBJ2-3; d_call: TRBD2; clone_size: -; v_call: TRBV7-9; cdr3_nt: TGTGCCAGCAGCTCCCGAGTAGCGGGGGAGCTATACCGCACAGATACGCAGTATTTT; cdr3_aa: CASSSRVAGELYRTDTQYF
j_call: TRBJ1-2; d_call: TRBD1; clone_size: -; v_call: TRBV4-1; cdr3_nt: TGCGCCAGCAGCCCGCCTGACAGGGACGGCTACACCTTC; cdr3_aa: CASSPPDRDGYTF
j_call: TRBJ1-4; d_call: -; clone_size: once; v_call: TRBV5-5; cdr3_nt: TGTGCCAGCAGCCCACAGGTTTTTGACGGAAAACTGTTTTTT; cdr3_aa: CASSPQVFDGKLFF
j_call: TRBJ1-2; d_call: TRBD1; clone_size: -; v_call: TRBV7-2; cdr3_nt: TGTGCCAGCAGCAACAGGGGTTTGGGTGGCTACACCTTC; cdr3_aa: CASSNRGLGGYTF
j_call: TRBJ1-4; d_call: -; clone_size: -; v_call: TRBV27; cdr3_nt: TGTGCCAGCAGGCCCGGGCCGCACCTGGAACTGTTTTTT; cdr3_aa: CASRPGPHLELFF
j_call: TRBJ2-1; d_call: -; clone_size: -; v_call: TRBV7-8; cdr3_nt: TGTGCCAGCAGAAAACGGAGGGGGACAACCTACAATGAGCAGTTCTTC; cdr3_aa: CASRKRRGTTYNEQFF
j_call: TRBJ2-1; d_call: TRBD1; clone_size: -; v_call: TRBV29-1; cdr3_nt: TGCAGCGTAAGGGACAGCGGCTCCTACAATGAGCAGTTCTTC; cdr3_aa: CSVRDSGSYNEQFF
j_call: TRBJ1-1; d_call: -; clone_size: -; v_call: TRBV29-1; cdr3_nt: TGCAGCGTTGAGAGGTCAGGCGGGATGAACACTGAAGCTTTCTTT; cdr3_aa: CSVERSGGMNTEAFF
j_call: TRBJ1-1; d_call: -; clone_size: -; v_call: TRBV6-5; cdr3_nt: TGTGCCAGCACAGGGGCCACTGAAGCTTTCTTT; cdr3_aa: CASTGATEAFF
j_call: TRBJ2-7; d_call: TRBD2; clone_size: -; v_call: TRBV7-9; cdr3_nt: TGTGCGGCGGGGGTTAGCTCCTACGAGCAGTACTTC; cdr3_aa: CAAGVSSYEQYF
j_call: TRBJ1-1; d_call: -; clone_size: -; v_call: TRBV5-4; cdr3_nt: TGTGCCAGCAGCTTGGTGCCGGGGGTGGACTCTGAAGCTTTCTTT; cdr3_aa: CASSLVPGVDSEAFF
j_call: TRBJ2-3; d_call: -; clone_size: -; v_call: TRBV2; cdr3_nt: TGTGCCAGCAGTTACGGAGTGGGAACGCAGTATTTT; cdr3_aa: CASSYGVGTQYF
j_call: TRBJ1-2; d_call: -; clone_size: -; v_call: TRBV5-6; cdr3_nt: TGTGCCAGCAGCTTGGTTTTAGTAAATGGCTACACCTTC; cdr3_aa: CASSLVLVNGYTF
j_call: TRBJ1-2; d_call: -; clone_size: -; v_call: TRBV29-1; cdr3_nt: TGCAGCGTTGAACATGGGACTGGCTACACCTTC; cdr3_aa: CSVEHGTGYTF
j_call: TRBJ2-7; d_call: -; clone_size: -; v_call: TRBV6-5; cdr3_nt: TGTGCCAGCAGTTACTCGGGGGACGGGGAGTACTTC; cdr3_aa: CASSYSGDGEYF
j_call: TRBJ1-4; d_call: -; clone_size: once; v_call: TRBV28; cdr3_nt: TGTGCCAGCAGCCTAGGGCCCCACCAGAAACTGTTTTTT; cdr3_aa: CASSLGPHQKLFF
j_call: TRBJ1-5; d_call: -; clone_size: -; v_call: TRBV28; cdr3_nt: TGTGCCGGCAGACAGAGATTTAGCAATCAGCCCCAGCATTTT; cdr3_aa: CAGRQRFSNQPQHF
j_call: TRBJ2-1; d_call: TRBD1; clone_size: -; v_call: TRBV19; cdr3_nt: TGTGCCAGTAGCGGACAGGTTGGGGATGAGCAGTTCTTC; cdr3_aa: CASSGQVGDEQFF
j_call: TRBJ2-7; d_call: TRBD2; clone_size: few; v_call: TRBV11-2; cdr3_nt: TGTGCCAGCAGCTTAGTCGGGGGGGGATACTACGAGCAGTACTTC; cdr3_aa: CASSLVGGGYYEQYF
j_call: TRBJ2-1; d_call: -; clone_size: -; v_call: TRBV6-6; cdr3_nt: TGTGCCAGCAGTGGGGCAGGGGGGGAGCAGTTCTTC; cdr3_aa: CASSGAGGEQFF
j_call: TRBJ1-1; d_call: -; clone_size: -; v_call: TRBV27; cdr3_nt: TGTGCCAGCAGTTTATCAGTGAACACTGAAGCTTTCTTT; cdr3_aa: CASSLSVNTEAFF
j_call: TRBJ1-2; d_call: TRBD1; clone_size: -; v_call: TRBV4-1; cdr3_nt: TGCGCCAGCAGCCAAGGACAGGGGGGCTATGGCTACACCTTC; cdr3_aa: CASSQGQGGYGYTF
j_call: TRBJ1-5; d_call: -; clone_size: -; v_call: TRBV7-8; cdr3_nt: TGTGCCAGCAGCTCCCCACTCGACTCCGGGGGCAATCAGCCCCAGCATTTT; cdr3_aa: CASSSPLDSGGNQPQHF
j_call: TRBJ2-7; d_call: -; clone_size: -; v_call: TRBV7-9; cdr3_nt: TGTGCCAGCAGCTGGCCGGGGACACCCGACGAGCAGTACTTC; cdr3_aa: CASSWPGTPDEQYF
j_call: TRBJ1-2; d_call: -; clone_size: -; v_call: TRBV4-1; cdr3_nt: TGCGCCAGCAGCCAAGCAGGGGACGACTATGGCTACACCTTC; cdr3_aa: CASSQAGDDYGYTF